The clone carrying this T cell receptor (beta chain) was seen many times. What it binds is unknown. Amplified TCR beta CDR3 regions derived from RNA transcripts. Primed by the HTBI set, a first-round RT-PCR was run on the TCR CDR3. Using its own MiXCR run on the multiplex PCR reads, TCRdb lists one record per CDR3 protein. The sample has approximately 520,000 distinct CDR3 sequences; less than 25% are singletons. Among ophthalmopathy patients, the Clinical Activity Score reached at least 3, the NOSPECS grade reached at least 4, and duration remained under 3 months. The data stem from a study of T cells in Graves' hyperthyroidism and ophthalmopathy. Trimming pared 5 bases from V and 4 bases from J, leaving 18 bases between. The CDR3 has 16 residues. Study-level points and caveats: Most clonotypes expanded in the thyroid (above 0.001) were also present in blood.

The sample taken for sequencing was blood. The clonotype comes from a woman younger than 45 with Graves' ophthalmopathy. This chain joins TRBV12-3 or TRBV12-4 and TRBJ1-5; unclear D gene. The CDR3 loop reads CASSPTSQGPNQPQHF. The CDR3 DNA reads TGTGCCAGCAGTCCAACTTCCCAAGGCCCTAATCAGCCCCAGCATTTT.